Following are 28 T cell receptor beta chains from one sample sequenced in a study of OX40 agonist ivuxolimab in advanced cancers. Profiled with immunoSEQ multiplex PCR; TCRdb holds only in-frame clones, not every one. The profile shows roughly 43,000 clones, about 88% of them singletons. The sequences come from CD4+ or CD8+ T cells sorted from blood, collected in a trial of the OX40 agonist ivuxolimab. Receptors originate from an adult with an advanced solid tumor such as melanoma, head and neck, liver or kidney cancer.

This chain links TRBV27 with TRBJ2-1; no firm D call. The germline V and J ends were trimmed by 3 bases and 8 bases, with 11 bases remaining between them. Germline V gene sequence: CDR1 MNHEY, CDR2 SMNVEV (reference sequence). This CDR3 is built from 13 residues. The CDR3 here is CASSLQSVDEQFF. CDR3 DNA sequence: TGTGCCAGCAGTTTGCAGAGTGTCGATGAGCAGTTCTTC.

The chain couples TRBV28 to TRBJ2-1; a weak D match, TRBD1 (6 bases). CDR1 and CDR2 from the germline V gene are MDHEN and SYDVKM. V gave up 6 bases and J gave up 4 bases, with 16 bases separating them. CDR3 length equals 15 residues. CDR3 nucleotide sequence: TGTGCCAGCAGCCCAGGACAGAGGACATACAATGAGCAGTTCTTC. Amino acids: CASSPGQRTYNEQFF.

CDR3 amino acids: CASSLGGPSYEQYF. The DNA of the CDR3 is TGTGCCAGCAGTTTGGGTGGCCCCTCCTACGAGCAGTACTTC. The chain recombines TRBV27 with TRBJ2-7; the D is unclear. V lost 3 bases, J lost 0 bases, and 9 bases lay in between. CDR3 size: 14 residues. Germline CDR1 is MNHEY and CDR2 is SMNVEV (reference sequence).

This chain connects TRBV28 to TRBJ1-2, with a weak D call TRBD1 (6 bases). The CDR3 consists of 14 residues. Germline assignment: CDR1 MDHEN and CDR2 SYDVKM. The V gene lost 4 bases and the J gene lost 10 bases, with 19 bases spanning the gap. This CDR3 is CASSYRAGASNYTF. The CDR3 DNA reads TGTGCCAGCAGTTACCGGGCAGGGGCTAGTAACTACACCTTC.

The DNA for the CDR3 is TGTGCCAGCAGACAACAGGCAACCTACAATGAGCAGTTCTTC. It translates to CASRQQATYNEQFF. This chain uses TRBV28 with TRBJ2-1, with D perhaps matching TRBD1 (5 bases). Trimming stripped 6 bases from V and 2 bases from J, with 11 bases between. The CDR3 spans 14 residues. Looked up from germline, CDR1 is MDHEN and CDR2 is SYDVKM.

The chain employs TRBV18 and TRBJ1-4; 10 nucleotides line up with TRBD1. The CDR3 spans 16 residues. The junction had 2 bases not matched to a gene; V was cut back by 3 bases and J by 1 base. Germline values: CDR1 KGHSH, CDR2 LQKENI. CDR3 protein: CASSPWTGGTNEKLFF. In nucleotides, the CDR3 is TGTGCCAGCTCACCGTGGACAGGGGGAACTAATGAAAAACTGTTTTTT.

This chain joins TRBV7-9 and TRBJ2-1; D remains ambiguous. The CDR3 contains 8 residues. Germline CDR1 is SEHNR and CDR2 is FQNEAQ (reference sequence). The CDR3 is CALGEQFF. Written as DNA, the CDR3 is TGTGCGTTGGGTGAGCAGTTCTTC.

The J gene is TRBJ2-5, the V gene TRBV14; D tentatively fits TRBD1 or TRBD2 (5 bases each). This CDR3 has 16 residues. V dropped 1 base and J dropped 4 bases, with 16 bases sitting between them. Germline lookup yields CDR1 SGHDN and CDR2 FVKESK. The CDR3 reads CASSQVIRGVSETQYF. The CDR3 region has the DNA TGTGCCAGCAGCCAAGTCATTAGAGGGGTATCAGAGACCCAGTACTTC.

This clone was seen just once. V and J are TRBV9 and TRBJ2-1; TRBD2 matches at 10 bases. Germline assignment: CDR1 SGDLS and CDR2 YYNGEE. V dropped 3 bases and J dropped 4; count of bases not matched to a gene: 7. The CDR3 sequence is 16 residues long. CDR3 sequence reads: CASSDSGTSVYNEQFF. The CDR3 DNA reads as TGTGCCAGCAGCGATTCCGGGACTAGCGTTTACAATGAGCAGTTCTTC.

The chain links TRBV7-2 to TRBJ2-3; maybe TRBD2 (5 bases). The CDR3 has 15 amino acids. Trimming stripped 4 bases from V and 5 bases from J, with 16 bases between. Germline CDR1 is SGHTA and CDR2 is FQGNSA. The CDR3 protein is CASSSFTGRGDTQYF. The DNA for the CDR3 is TGTGCCAGCAGCTCCTTCACCGGCCGGGGAGATACGCAGTATTTT.

This clone turned up a few times. The junction shows a germline mismatch at one end, possibly a read error. The rearrangement links TRBV5-3 to TRBJ2-3; perhaps TRBD1 as D (5 bases). TRBV5-3 is filed as an ORF, its function uncertain. The CDR3 runs to 14 residues. CDR3 DNA sequence: TGTGCCAGCAGCTTGTGGACAACTCCAGATACGCAGTATTTT. This encodes CASSLWTTPDTQYF.

The genes are TRBV4-2 and TRBJ2-2, with TRBD1 as a possible D gene (5 bases). The CDR3 extends over 16 amino acids. V lost 0 bases and J 6 bases, leaving 14 bases between the germline ends. Germline CDR1 reads LGHNA; CDR2 reads YNFKEQ. The CDR3 reads CASSQEVGPMAGELFF. The CDR3 DNA reads TGTGCCAGCAGCCAAGAGGTGGGGCCCATGGCCGGGGAGCTGTTTTTT.

The rearrangement joins TRBV30 to TRBJ2-1, with D possibly being TRBD1 (5 bases). The CDR3 is 12 residues long. CDR1 and CDR2 from the germline V gene are GTSNPN and SVGIG (reference sequence). V was trimmed by 4 bases and J by 6 bases, leaving 10 bases between them. The CDR3 coding sequence is TGTGCCTGGACAGGGCCTGCCAATGAGCAGTTCTTC. As protein: CAWTGPANEQFF.

This chain links TRBV4-1 with TRBJ2-2, with no clear D. Germline values: CDR1 MGHRA, CDR2 YSYEKL. This CDR3 is built from 16 residues. V shed 2 bases and J shed 5 bases, with 15 bases lying between them. CDR3 sequence (DNA): TGCGCCAGCAGCCAATCCATGCTGGGATGGACCGGGGAGCTGTTTTTT. It specifies CASSQSMLGWTGELFF.

The chain links TRBV6-1 to TRBJ2-5, with D maybe TRBD1 (8 bases). The germline V gene has CDR1 MNHNS and CDR2 SASEGT. V lost 1 base and J lost 5, with 14 bases in between. The CDR3 runs to 15 residues. The CDR3 is CASSEVQGGGETQYF. The CDR3 DNA sequence: TGTGCCAGCAGTGAAGTACAGGGGGGGGGTGAGACCCAGTACTTC.

The gene calls are TRBV11-2 and TRBJ2-7, with D possibly being TRBD2 (5 bases). The V and J ends lost 5 bases and 5 bases respectively, with 16 bases between them. The CDR3 runs to 14 residues. CDR1 is SGHAT, CDR2 FQNNGV, per germline. The CDR3 protein is CASSGFEGGDEQYF. For the CDR3, the DNA is TGTGCCAGCAGCGGTTTCGAGGGTGGTGACGAGCAGTACTTC.

This chain joins TRBV13 and TRBJ2-2, with 8 bases aligning to TRBD1. CDR1 PRHDT and CDR2 FYEKMQ come from the germline V gene (reference sequence). Trimming removed 2 bases from V and 7 bases from J; junction bases left unmatched: 12. CDR3 size: 17 residues. The CDR3 sequence: CASSLQGARGRNGELFF. DNA of the CDR3: TGTGCCAGCAGCTTACAGGGGGCAAGAGGGCGGAACGGGGAGCTGTTTTTT. The full variable domain, completed using reference TRBV13 and TRBJ2-2, is AAGVIQSPRHLIKEKRETATLKCYPIPRHDTVYWYQQGPGQDPQFLISFYEKMQSDKGSIPDRFSAQQFSDYHSELNMSSLELGDSALYFCASSLQGARGRNGELFFGEGSRLTVL.

The chain employs TRBV28 and TRBJ2-5, with a weak D call TRBD1 (6 bases). The V end was cut by 5 bases, the J end by 0 bases, with 16 bases between. Per germline, CDR1 MDHEN and CDR2 SYDVKM. The CDR3 totals 16 residues. The CDR3 protein is CASSENRDTYQETQYF. The CDR3 DNA is TGTGCCAGCAGTGAAAACCGGGACACTTACCAAGAGACCCAGTACTTC.

The V call is TRBV6-6, the J call TRBJ2-7; tentative D call: TRBD2 (6 bases). With 9 bases removed from V and 8 bases from J, the gap between germline ends came to 14 bases. The germline V gene encodes CDR1 MNHNY and CDR2 SVGAGI (reference sequence). The CDR3 contains 11 residues. This CDR3 is CASEEGTKQYF. The CDR3 DNA reads TGTGCCAGTGAGGAGGGCACTAAGCAGTACTTC.

The rearrangement links TRBV6-5 to TRBJ1-5; 7 nucleotides line up with TRBD1. The V segment lost 5 bases and the J segment 6 bases; nucleotides outside the gene matches: 7. Germline V lookup: CDR1 MNHEY, CDR2 SVGAGI. The CDR3 extends over 14 amino acids. The CDR3, as DNA: TGTGCCAGCAGTCCCGGGACAGTGGGTCAGCCCCAGCATTTT. Translation gives CASSPGTVGQPQHF.

This chain links TRBV2 with TRBJ2-7, with TRBD2 matching 11 bases. From germline, CDR1 is SNHLY and CDR2 FYNNEI. Germline trimming cut 6 bases from V and 2 bases from J; bases unmatched to any gene: 9. The CDR3 is 16 residues long. CDR3 protein: CASREIAGGDPYEQYF. The DNA of the CDR3 is TGTGCCAGCAGGGAGATAGCGGGAGGGGACCCCTACGAGCAGTACTTC.

The chain has TRBV19 and TRBJ2-7, with D possibly called TRBD1 or TRBD2 (6 bases each). Germline V gene lookup returns CDR1 LNHDA and CDR2 SQIVND (reference sequence). Between the trimmed V and J ends, which lost 6 bases and 5 bases, there was a span of 20 bases. The CDR3 length is 15 residues. The CDR3 sequence: CASSHPQGGWNEQYF. CDR3 nucleotide sequence: TGTGCCAGTAGCCATCCACAGGGAGGTTGGAACGAGCAGTACTTC.

The CDR3 loop is CASSQVVSAGVYNSPLHF. Written as DNA, the CDR3 is TGCGCCAGCAGCCAAGTAGTTTCCGCAGGGGTCTATAATTCACCCCTCCACTTT. The chain couples TRBV4-1 to TRBJ1-6; D is perhaps TRBD1 (6 bases). The CDR3 runs 18 residues. The germline V gene has CDR1 MGHRA and CDR2 YSYEKL. V was cut by 1 base and J by 3 bases, with 16 bases left in between.

The V call is TRBV27, the J call TRBJ2-1, with D perhaps matching TRBD2 (6 bases). The CDR3 covers 15 residues. The V gene lost 0 bases and the J gene lost 7 bases, with 13 bases spanning the gap. CDR1 and CDR2 from the germline V gene are MNHEY and SMNVEV (reference sequence). CDR3 in amino acids: CASSLSGEVVNEQFF. The CDR3 DNA reads as TGTGCCAGCAGTTTATCAGGGGAGGTAGTAAATGAGCAGTTCTTC.

The chain recombines TRBV5-4 with TRBJ1-6; no reliable D call. CDR1 and CDR2 from the germline V gene are SGHNT and YYREEE (reference sequence). This CDR3 contains 14 residues. V lost 5 bases and J 7 bases, leaving 13 bases between the germline ends. In DNA, the CDR3 is TGTGCCAGCAGGGACGGGTACGCAAATTCACCCCTCCACTTT. Protein sequence: CASRDGYANSPLHF.

The V call is TRBV30, the J call TRBJ2-3; a possible D gene is TRBD1 (5 bases). V dropped 0 bases and J dropped 6 bases, with 16 bases sitting between them. CDR1 and CDR2 from the germline V gene are GTSNPN and SVGIG (reference sequence). The CDR3 contains 15 residues. In nucleotides, the CDR3 is TGTGCCTGGAGTGTAGCAGGGCGCTCGTGGGATACGCAGTATTTT. Translated: CAWSVAGRSWDTQYF.

J is TRBJ2-3 and V is TRBV29-1; D is ambiguous. The V end lost 7 bases, the J end lost 4 bases, and 9 bases lay between the germline ends. Germline values: CDR1 SQVTM, CDR2 ANQGSEA. The CDR3 has 11 amino acids. CDR3 nucleotide sequence: TGCAGCGCCGCCGATGCAGATACGCAGTATTTT. As protein: CSAADADTQYF.

This clone has just one count. The CDR3: CASRAGRTYNSPLHF. The CDR3 DNA reads TGTGCCAGCAGGGCAGGACGGACCTATAATTCACCCCTCCACTTT. The rearrangement links TRBV2 to TRBJ1-6; D unresolved. The V gene lost 6 bases and the J gene lost 2 bases, with 11 bases spanning the gap. Germline CDR1 is SNHLY and CDR2 is FYNNEI. This CDR3 is 15 amino acids long.